The 27 T cell receptor beta chains in this list originate from one sample, sequenced in a study of T cell responses to AZD1222 COVID-19 vaccine. The repertoire was sequenced with immunoSEQ multiplex PCR; TCRdb's copy has only in-frame clones and lacks some. Seen here are roughly 130,000 clones, approximately 90% observed once, and the top ten hold about 6%. This sample comprised peripheral blood, obtained on day 0 of AZD1222 vaccination. The receptors originated from an adult in good health.

The chain links TRBV5-6 to TRBJ2-2; TRBD2 agrees at 7 bases. The germline V gene encodes CDR1 SGHDT and CDR2 YYEEEE. This CDR3 spans 14 amino acids. The V and J ends lost 2 bases and 5 bases, in that order; junction bases with no gene match: 3. DNA of the CDR3: TGTGCCAGCAGCTTTCGGCGGGAGACCGGGGAGCTGTTTTTT. Encoded protein: CASSFRRETGELFF.

This chain links TRBV6-5 with TRBJ2-1; D is perhaps TRBD2 (7 bases). The germline V and J ends were trimmed by 6 bases and 0 bases, with 9 bases remaining between them. The germline CDR1 and CDR2 sequences are MNHEY and SVGAGI. The CDR3 has 14 amino acids. For the CDR3, the DNA is TGTGCCAGCAGGCGGGGGCCCTCCTACAATGAGCAGTTCTTC. This translates into CASRRGPSYNEQFF.

The chain employs TRBV6-5 and TRBJ1-2, with TRBD1 as a possible D gene (5 bases). V lost 4 bases, J lost 7 bases, and 10 bases lay in between. The CDR3 contains 12 residues. Germline lookup yields CDR1 MNHEY and CDR2 SVGAGI. The CDR3 is CASSSVGVGYTF. CDR3 coding DNA: TGTGCCAGCAGTTCGGTAGGGGTTGGCTACACCTTC.

This chain links TRBV6-6 with TRBJ2-7; 11 bases fit TRBD2. Germline CDR1 MNHNY, CDR2 SVGAGI (reference sequence). The CDR3 is 12 amino acids. The V and J ends lost 6 bases and 7 bases, in that order; junction bases with no gene match: 2. The CDR3 loop is CASRLAGEEQYF. The CDR3 DNA reads TGTGCCAGCAGACTAGCGGGAGAAGAGCAGTACTTC.

The CDR3, as DNA: TGTGCCTGGAGTCCCGACAGGGTGGGCGGCTACACCTTC. Protein sequence: CAWSPDRVGGYTF. The chain couples TRBV30 to TRBJ1-2, with TRBD1 matching 7 bases. CDR1 is GTSNPN and CDR2 is SVGIG in the germline V gene (reference sequence). V gave up 2 bases and J gave up 8 bases; unmatched junction bases: 8. This CDR3 contains 13 residues.

This chain joins TRBV4-3 and TRBJ1-2; 10 nucleotides align to TRBD1. The germline CDR1 and CDR2 sequences are LGHNA and YSLEER. Trimming at V came to 0 bases and at J to 4 bases, leaving 5 bases not matched to a gene. This CDR3 is built from 16 residues. The CDR3 coding sequence is TGCGCCAGCAGCCAAGATGGGACAGGGGACCTCTATGGCTACACCTTC. Protein product: CASSQDGTGDLYGYTF.

This clone was counted only a few times. The chain combines TRBV4-1 with TRBJ2-7, with 9 bases that match TRBD1. The J segment lost 3 bases and the V segment lost 1 base, leaving 7 bases of the junction unmatched. This CDR3 is built from 16 residues. Germline CDR1 is MGHRA and CDR2 is YSYEKL. The CDR3 sequence: CASSQGPPGQGYEQYF. The CDR3, as DNA: TGCGCCAGCAGCCAAGGACCACCGGGACAGGGCTACGAGCAGTACTTC.

This chain joins TRBV11-3 and TRBJ1-1, with D perhaps TRBD1 (6 bases). V was trimmed by 5 bases and J by 8 bases, leaving 18 bases between them. The V gene's germline CDR1 is SGHNT and CDR2 YENEEA. The CDR3 totals 14 residues. As DNA, the CDR3 is TGTGCCAGCAGCACCCTAATGGGGGGCGAGGAAGCTTTCTTT. It specifies CASSTLMGGEEAFF.

V gene TRBV29-1 combines with J gene TRBJ2-2; a weak D match, TRBD1 (5 bases). The CDR3 has 12 amino acids. CDR1 SQVTM and CDR2 ANQGSEA come from the germline V gene. V lost 6 bases and J lost 6, with 11 bases in between. This CDR3 is CSVATGPGELFF. For the CDR3, the DNA is TGCAGCGTGGCTACAGGTCCCGGGGAGCTGTTTTTT.

The genes are TRBV5-1 and TRBJ2-1; D is unclear. Germline assignment: CDR1 SGHRS and CDR2 YFSETQ. V lost 0 bases and J lost 9, with 10 bases in between. The CDR3 is made up of 13 amino acids. The CDR3 sequence: CASSLAGRSEQFF. The CDR3 DNA reads TGCGCCAGCAGCTTGGCCGGGCGTTCTGAGCAGTTCTTC.

The V gene is TRBV4-2, the J gene TRBJ1-2, with a tentative D call TRBD1 (5 bases). The germline V gene encodes CDR1 LGHNA and CDR2 YNFKEQ. The CDR3 runs 15 residues. Trimming stripped 1 base from V and 4 bases from J, with 13 bases between. The CDR3 reads CASSQAGRSVYGYTF. The CDR3 DNA follows: TGTGCCAGCAGCCAAGCGGGACGTAGTGTCTATGGCTACACCTTC.

The rearrangement links TRBV7-8 to TRBJ2-1; 11 positions match TRBD2. V dropped 0 bases and J dropped 2; count of bases not matched to a gene: 6. The germline CDR1 and CDR2 sequences are SGHVS and FQNEAQ. The CDR3 spans 18 residues. In DNA, the CDR3 is TGTGCCAGCAGCTTAGCGGGTAGCGGGAGGGCCGCCTACAATGAGCAGTTCTTC. Its translation: CASSLAGSGRAAYNEQFF.

The CDR3 region has the DNA TGTGCCAGCAGCCCAAGTAGCTCCTATAATTCACCCCTCCACTTT. Translation gives CASSPSSSYNSPLHF. J is TRBJ1-6 and V is TRBV7-8; D call uncertain. The CDR3 contains 15 residues. The germline CDR1 and CDR2 sequences are SGHVS and FQNEAQ. V was clipped by 5 bases and J by 0 bases, with 8 bases between them.

This sequence joins TRBV10-3 and TRBJ2-5; perhaps TRBD1 as D (5 bases). Germline lookup yields CDR1 ENHRY and CDR2 SYGVKD. The CDR3 has 15 amino acids. Deletions cut 3 bases from V and 5 bases from J, with 16 bases between. CDR3 DNA sequence: TGTGCCATCAGTGATCCAGGGAAGGTGGGGGAGACCCAGTACTTC. Translated: CAISDPGKVGETQYF.

The rearrangement joins TRBV12-3 or TRBV12-4 to TRBJ1-1; tentatively, D is TRBD1 (6 bases). Trimming stripped 5 bases from V and 7 bases from J, with 14 bases between. This CDR3 is 13 amino acids long. CDR3 residues: CASSNRAFHEAFF. The CDR3 DNA reads TGTGCCAGCAGTAACAGGGCGTTTCATGAAGCTTTCTTT.

The CDR3 DNA reads TGTGCCAGTAGTATAATTAGACTAGCGGATTACAATGAGCAGTTCTTC. Its translation is CASSIIRLADYNEQFF. The V gene is TRBV19, the J gene TRBJ2-1, with 9 positions matching TRBD2. Germline CDR1 LNHDA, CDR2 SQIVND (reference sequence). V gave up 2 bases and J gave up 4 bases; unmatched junction bases: 6. CDR3 length: 16 amino acids.

J is TRBJ2-2 and V is TRBV7-8, with TRBD2 as a possible D gene (6 bases). Trimming took 2 bases from V and 2 from J, leaving 15 bases between them. Germline V gene lookup returns CDR1 SGHVS and CDR2 FQNEAQ. The CDR3 has 17 amino acids. The CDR3 here is CASSLPGRGANTGELFF. The CDR3 DNA follows: TGTGCCAGCAGCTTACCCGGACGCGGGGCCAACACCGGGGAGCTGTTTTTT.

This rearrangement joins TRBV6-5 to TRBJ1-2; D remains unclear. The germline V gene has CDR1 MNHEY and CDR2 SVGAGI. The V end was cut by 5 bases, the J end by 8 bases, with 18 bases between. CDR3 length equals 14 residues. CDR3 amino acids: CASSTMALRGGYTF. The DNA of the CDR3 is TGTGCCAGCAGTACCATGGCACTCCGAGGGGGCTACACCTTC.

V usage is TRBV7-9 and J usage is TRBJ1-2; 7 nucleotides line up with TRBD1. The CDR3 is 14 residues long. V lost 6 bases and J lost 3; bases outside the gene matches: 7. Per germline, CDR1 SEHNR and CDR2 FQNEAQ (reference sequence). CDR3 region: CASSRQGRDYGYTF. In DNA form, the CDR3 reads TGTGCCAGCAGTAGACAGGGACGGGACTATGGCTACACCTTC. Full variable domain (outside the CDR3, taken from reference TRBV7-9 and TRBJ1-2): DTGVSQNPRHKITKRGQNVTFRCDPISEHNRLYWYRQTLGQGPEFLTYFQNEAQLEKSRLLSDRFSAERPKGSFSTLEIQRTEQGDSAMYLCASSRQGRDYGYTFGSGTRLTVV.

The chain couples TRBV25-1 to TRBJ2-5; no reliable D call. This CDR3 has 14 residues. CDR1 and CDR2 from the germline V gene are MGHDK and SYGVNS. V was cut by 3 bases and J by 7 bases, with 15 bases left in between. The CDR3 is CASSDYSLSGTQYF. In nucleotides, the CDR3 is TGTGCCAGCAGTGATTACAGCCTTTCGGGGACCCAGTACTTC.

V usage is TRBV6-2 or TRBV6-3 and J usage is TRBJ2-1, with 7 nucleotides matching TRBD1. The V and J ends lost 2 bases and 9 bases, in that order; junction bases with no gene match: 7. Germline loops: CDR1 MNHEY, CDR2 SVGEGT. The CDR3 is made up of 14 amino acids. The CDR3 region has the DNA TGTGCCAGCAGTTACCCTGGGACAGCCACTGAGCAGTTCTTC. Encoded protein: CASSYPGTATEQFF.

The chain uses TRBV6-2 or TRBV6-3 and TRBJ1-5; D is undetermined. CDR1 and CDR2 (germline): MNHEY, SVGEGT. This CDR3 spans 15 amino acids. V lost 6 bases and J lost 1, with 13 bases in between. CDR3 amino acids: CASSPQDFSNQPQHF. In nucleotides, the CDR3 is TGTGCCAGCAGCCCGCAGGATTTCAGCAATCAGCCCCAGCATTTT.

This clone occurred once. V gene TRBV18 combines with J gene TRBJ1-6; a possible D gene is TRBD1 (5 bases). From germline, CDR1 is KGHSH and CDR2 LQKENI. This CDR3 contains 15 residues. Trimming took 2 bases from V and 5 from J, leaving 10 bases between them. This CDR3 is CASSPFRQNNSPLHF. The CDR3 nucleotides are TGTGCCAGCTCACCATTTAGACAGAATAATTCACCCCTCCACTTT.

This rearrangement joins TRBV28 to TRBJ2-1, with a tentative D call TRBD2 (6 bases). V lost 6 bases, J lost 5 bases, and 11 bases lay in between. The CDR3 spans 13 residues. Germline-derived CDR1 and CDR2 are MDHEN and SYDVKM. Here the CDR3 DNA reads TGTGCCAGCAGATCCGGGAGCCACAATGAGCAGTTCTTC. As protein: CASRSGSHNEQFF. The entire variable domain, with the rest obtained from reference TRBV28 and TRBJ2-1, is as follows: DVKVTQSSRYLVKRTGEKVFLECVQDMDHENMFWYRQDPGLGLRLIYFSYDVKMKEKGDIPEGYSVSREKKERFSLILESASTNQTSMYLCASRSGSHNEQFFGPGTRLTVL.

This chain links TRBV5-1 with TRBJ2-2, with a possible D match to TRBD1 (6 bases). V dropped 0 bases and J dropped 8 bases, with 17 bases sitting between them. The germline V gene encodes CDR1 SGHRS and CDR2 YFSETQ. The CDR3 has 16 amino acids. The DNA of the CDR3 is TGCGCCAGCAGCTTGGGTCAGGGGTCCCTCACAGGGGAGCTGTTTTTT. Translating gives CASSLGQGSLTGELFF.

The chain employs TRBV9 and TRBJ1-1; TRBD1 might be the D (6 bases). V gave up 1 base and J gave up 4 bases, with 14 bases separating them. Germline-derived CDR1 and CDR2 are SGDLS and YYNGEE. CDR3 length equals 15 residues. The CDR3 DNA is TGTGCCAGCAGCGTAAACAGGGAGGGAGGCACTGAAGCTTTCTTT. The encoded protein is CASSVNREGGTEAFF. The full variable domain, with the rest looked up from reference TRBV9 and TRBJ1-1, is DSGVTQTPKHLITATGQRVTLRCSPRSGDLSVYWYQQSLDQGLQFLIQYYNGEERAKGNILERFSAQQFPDLHSELNLSSLELGDSALYFCASSVNREGGTEAFFGQGTRLTVV.

This clone was detected only once. The V and J genes are TRBV7-9 and TRBJ1-2; D not resolved. The CDR3 loop spans 13 amino acids. The V end was cut by 5 bases, the J end by 6 bases, with 13 bases between. Germline loops: CDR1 SEHNR, CDR2 FQNEAQ (reference sequence). The DNA for the CDR3 is TGTGCCAGCAGCCTAGAAACAAGTCATGGCTACACCTTC. Translation gives CASSLETSHGYTF.